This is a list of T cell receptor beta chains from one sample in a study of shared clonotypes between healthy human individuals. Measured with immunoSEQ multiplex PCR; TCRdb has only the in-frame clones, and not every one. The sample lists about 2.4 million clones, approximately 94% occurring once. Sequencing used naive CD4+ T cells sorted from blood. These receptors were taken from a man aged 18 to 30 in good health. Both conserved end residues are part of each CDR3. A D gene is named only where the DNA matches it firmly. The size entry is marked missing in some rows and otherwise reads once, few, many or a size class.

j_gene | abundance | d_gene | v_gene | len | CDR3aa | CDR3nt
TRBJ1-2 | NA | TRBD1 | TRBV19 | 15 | CASTYPPDRDHGYTF | TGTGCCAGTACTTACCCACCGGACAGGGACCATGGCTACACCTTC
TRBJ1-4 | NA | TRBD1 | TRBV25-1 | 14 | CASRLDRGNEKLFF | TGTGCCAGCAGATTAGACAGGGGTAATGAAAAACTGTTTTTT
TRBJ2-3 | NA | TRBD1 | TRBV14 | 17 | CASRDWTGRLSTDTQYF | TGTGCCAGCAGGGATTGGACAGGGCGGTTGAGCACAGATACGCAGTATTTT
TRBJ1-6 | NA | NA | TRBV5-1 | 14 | CASSSGEYNSPLHF | TGCGCCAGCAGCAGCGGGGAATATAATTCACCCCTCCACTTT
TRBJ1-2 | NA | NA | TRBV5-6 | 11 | CASTNREGYTF | TGTGCCAGTACGAACAGGGAGGGCTACACCTTC
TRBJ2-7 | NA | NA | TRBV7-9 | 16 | CASSLAIGDRTYEQYF | TGTGCCAGCAGCTTAGCAATTGGAGACCGTACCTACGAGCAGTACTTC
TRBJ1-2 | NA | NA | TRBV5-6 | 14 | CASRPSTLNYGYTF | TGTGCCAGCCGCCCCTCCACCCTTAACTATGGCTACACCTTC
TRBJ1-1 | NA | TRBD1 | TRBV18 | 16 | CASSPRTGGTNTEAFF | TGTGCCAGCTCACCACGGACAGGGGGTACGAACACTGAAGCTTTCTTT
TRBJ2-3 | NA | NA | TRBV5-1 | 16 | CASSLVLGDSTDTQYF | TGCGCCAGCAGCTTGGTGTTAGGGGATAGCACAGATACGCAGTATTTT
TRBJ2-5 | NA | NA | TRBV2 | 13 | CASTPQGQETQYF | TGTGCCAGCACCCCGCAGGGACAAGAGACCCAGTACTTC
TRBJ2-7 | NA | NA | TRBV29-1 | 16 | CSVPPGVQGPYYEQYF | TGCAGCGTTCCCCCCGGGGTTCAGGGGCCTTACTACGAGCAGTACTTC
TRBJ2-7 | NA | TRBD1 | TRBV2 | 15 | CASKPDRGLYYEQYF | TGTGCCAGCAAACCGGACAGGGGGCTTTACTACGAGCAGTACTTC
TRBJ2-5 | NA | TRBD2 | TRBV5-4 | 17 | CASSLAPTSGVEETQYF | TGTGCCAGCAGCTTGGCCCCAACTAGCGGGGTCGAAGAGACCCAGTACTTC
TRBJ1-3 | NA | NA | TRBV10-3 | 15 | CAISERGSSGNTIYF | TGTGCCATCAGTGAACGGGGGAGCTCTGGAAACACCATATATTTT
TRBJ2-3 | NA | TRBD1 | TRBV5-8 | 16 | CASSLGTGRTTDTQYF | TGTGCCAGCAGCTTGGGGACAGGGCGGACCACAGATACGCAGTATTTT
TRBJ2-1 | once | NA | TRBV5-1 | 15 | CASSPFWGHNNEQFF | TGCGCCAGCAGCCCCTTCTGGGGCCATAACAATGAGCAGTTCTTC
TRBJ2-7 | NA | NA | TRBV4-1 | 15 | CASSQDTGTVDEQYF | TGCGCCAGCAGCCAAGATACGGGAACGGTCGACGAGCAGTACTTC
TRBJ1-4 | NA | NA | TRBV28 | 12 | CASSRAGEKLFF | TGTGCCAGCAGCAGAGCAGGGGAAAAACTGTTTTTT
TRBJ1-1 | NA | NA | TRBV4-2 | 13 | CASSQEGGPEAFF | TGTGCCAGCAGCCAAGAAGGAGGCCCTGAAGCTTTCTTT
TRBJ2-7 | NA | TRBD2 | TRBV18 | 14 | CASSPGLAGAEQYF | TGTGCCAGTTCTCCGGGGCTAGCGGGAGCCGAGCAGTACTTC
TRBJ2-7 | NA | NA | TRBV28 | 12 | CASMGHRDEQYF | TGTGCCAGCATGGGCCATAGGGACGAGCAGTACTTC
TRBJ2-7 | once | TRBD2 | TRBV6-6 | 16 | CASSYGRGAGDYEQYF | TGTGCCAGCAGTTACGGGAGGGGCGCAGGCGACTACGAGCAGTACTTC
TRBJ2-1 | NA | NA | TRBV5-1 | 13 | CASSFEGYNEQFF | TGCGCCAGCAGCTTTGAGGGGTACAATGAGCAGTTCTTC
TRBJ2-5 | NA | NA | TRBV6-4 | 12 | CASLGGEETQYF | TGTGCCAGCTTAGGGGGTGAGGAGACCCAGTACTTC
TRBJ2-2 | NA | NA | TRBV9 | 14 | CASTRDEHTGELFF | TGTGCCAGCACCAGGGACGAGCACACCGGGGAGCTGTTTTTT
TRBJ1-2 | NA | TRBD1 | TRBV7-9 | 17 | CASSLVVGQGAGYGYTF | TGTGCCAGCAGCTTAGTGGTTGGGCAGGGGGCTGGATATGGCTACACCTTC
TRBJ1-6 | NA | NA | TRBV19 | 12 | CASSNRNSPLHF | TGTGCCAGTAGTAACAGGAATTCACCCCTCCACTTT
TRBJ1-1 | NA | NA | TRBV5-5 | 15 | CASSFVGQGLTEAFF | TGTGCCAGCAGCTTTGTAGGGCAGGGTTTGACTGAAGCTTTCTTT
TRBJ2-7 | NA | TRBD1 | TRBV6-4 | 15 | CASLVPGQRDHEQYF | TGTGCCAGTCTCGTTCCGGGACAGAGGGACCACGAGCAGTACTTC
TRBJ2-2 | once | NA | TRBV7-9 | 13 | CASSWDRTGELFF | TGTGCCAGCAGCTGGGATCGGACCGGGGAGCTGTTTTTT
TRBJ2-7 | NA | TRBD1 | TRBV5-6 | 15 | CASSFVGQGAIEQYF | TGTGCCAGCAGCTTTGTGGGGCAGGGGGCGATCGAGCAGTACTTC
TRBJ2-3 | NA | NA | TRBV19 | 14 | CASSLSGGTDTQYF | TGTGCCAGTAGTTTGAGCGGAGGCACAGATACGCAGTATTTT
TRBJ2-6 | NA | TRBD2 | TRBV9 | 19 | CASSPRTSGTSPGANVLTF | TGTGCCAGCAGCCCCCGGACTAGCGGGACGTCTCCCGGGGCCAACGTCCTGACTTTC
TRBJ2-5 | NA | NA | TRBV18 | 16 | CASSPPVGTYQETQYF | TGTGCCAGCTCACCGCCCGTTGGGACTTACCAAGAGACCCAGTACTTC
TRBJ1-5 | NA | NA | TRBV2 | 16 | CASSEARVGEGQPQHF | TGTGCCAGCAGTGAGGCCCGGGTAGGGGAGGGTCAGCCCCAGCATTTT
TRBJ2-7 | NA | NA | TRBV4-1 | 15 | CASSQNPPGAYEQYF | TGCGCCAGCAGCCAAAACCCACCTGGGGCCTACGAGCAGTACTTC
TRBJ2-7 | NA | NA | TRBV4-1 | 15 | CASSQGQLPYVEQYF | TGCGCCAGCAGCCAAGGGCAGCTACCCTACGTCGAGCAGTACTTC
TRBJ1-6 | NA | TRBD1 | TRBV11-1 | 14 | CASSLSGQRSPLHF | TGTGCCAGCAGCTTGTCGGGACAGCGGTCACCCCTCCACTTT
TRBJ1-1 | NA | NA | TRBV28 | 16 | CALGPSGGGNPGEAFF | TGTGCACTTGGGCCCAGCGGGGGCGGCAATCCAGGGGAAGCTTTCTTT
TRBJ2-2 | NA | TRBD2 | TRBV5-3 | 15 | CARCPGLVISGELFF | TGTGCCAGATGTCCGGGACTAGTAATTTCCGGGGAGCTGTTTTTT
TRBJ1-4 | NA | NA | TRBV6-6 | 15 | CASHTGYSTNEKLFF | TGTGCCAGCCACACAGGCTACTCAACTAATGAAAAACTGTTTTTT
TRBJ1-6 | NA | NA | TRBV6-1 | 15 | CASRSKQGNNSPLHF | TGTGCCAGCAGATCCAAACAGGGTAATAATTCACCCCTCCACTTT
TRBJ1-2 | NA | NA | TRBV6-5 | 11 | CASSGRGRNTF | TGTGCCAGCAGTGGCCGGGGTCGGAACACCTTC
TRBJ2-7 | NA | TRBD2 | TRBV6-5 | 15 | CASSRLAGIAYEQYF | TGTGCCAGCAGCCGACTAGCGGGGATCGCCTACGAGCAGTACTTC
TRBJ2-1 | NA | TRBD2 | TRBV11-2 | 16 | CASSLSTSGMYNEQFF | TGTGCCAGCAGCTTAAGTACTAGCGGGATGTACAATGAGCAGTTCTTC
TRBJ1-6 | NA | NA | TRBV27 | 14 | CASSFSGGNSPLHF | TGTGCCAGCAGTTTCTCGGGTGGGAATTCACCCCTCCACTTT